The TCR beta chain under discussion was sequenced for a study of regulatory T cells in long-lasting Graves disease. Libraries of TCR beta came from iRepertoire HTBI primers plus Arm-PCR of CDR3 regions. From the multiplex PCR reads, TCRdb called clonotypes with MiXCR, one entry per CDR3 protein. The data show some 250,000 distinct CDR3 sequences, approximately 20% seen once. At least ten counts were recorded for this clonotype. The time point is: newly diagnosed GD, antithyroid drugs for less than 3 months. PBMC-derived RNA was used for the TCR library. The same sample was also studied in work on T cells in Graves' hyperthyroidism and ophthalmopathy. That work adds: Most clonotypes that expanded in the thyroid above 0.001 also showed up in blood.

The clonotype was recovered from a woman in her 30s with Graves disease. The sequencing here drew on peripheral blood mononuclear cells (PBMCs), taken at new diagnosis, from a patient treated with antithyroid drugs.

The CDR3 DNA reads TGTGCCAGCAGAGAACTAGCGGGGGGCTCCTACGAGCAGTACTTC. Translation gives CASRELAGGSYEQYF. The rearrangement links TRBV27 to TRBJ2-7, with 12 bases fitting TRBD2. Germline V gene data show CDR1 as MNHEY and CDR2 as SMNVEV (reference sequence). The CDR3 has 15 amino acids. The trim removed 6 bases at V and 0 bases at J, leaving 3 bases unmatched.